This section outlines one T cell receptor (beta chain) sequence together with its context. This clone has just one count. This clone's antigen is unknown. Per-nucleotide qualities are absent, and no much larger clonotype sits a single base away. Library generation was performed with the immunoSEQ multiplex PCR assay. TCRdb retrieved this table from immuneACCESS and kept in-frame rearrangements only. Not all clones are present; in checked studies, unresolved V genes account for under half, and no reason is known for the remainder. The sample data list about 51,000 clones, and 90% to 95% of these were observed just once. The top ten clonotypes cover around 0.58% of the sample. This sample stems from a study of T cell changes during pregnancy in multiple sclerosis (dated by TCRdb to between 2018 and 2020). Looking at the study overall: The study looked at changes in the T cell repertoire across pregnancy in women with multiple sclerosis.

Counted from cysteine to phenylalanine, this CDR3 has 15 amino acids. The kept DNA is CDR3 alone, 45 bases in frame from the first base. From the germline V gene, CDR1 is SGHAT and CDR2 is FQNNGV. V lost 6 bases and J lost 4 bases; the stretch between them is 16 bases long. The rearranged chain carries TRBV11-2 and TRBJ2-1; a tentative D match to TRBD2 spans 6 bases. This clonotype was obtained from a female donor with multiple sclerosis, enrolled in a pregnancy study. Material: CD4+ T cells from peripheral blood mononuclear cells, obtained in the second trimester of pregnancy. The DNA sequence is given as TGTGCCAGCAGGACCTGGGGCGGGATATACAATGAGCAGTTCTTC. Translation gives CASRTWGGIYNEQFF.